What follows describes a single T cell receptor (beta chain). This clonotype occurred many times. Its binding antigen is unknown. Germline is not matched at one junction end, which may reflect a read error. The library was prepared using 5' RACE. Sequencing was performed on an Illumina HiSeq 2500. A second PCR of roughly 7 to 11 cycles was performed with a sample-barcoded 5' primer and a J-beta primer mix. A template-switch 5' adaptor carrying 12 random nucleotides introduced a unique molecular identifier onto each TCR beta cDNA molecule. Each sample yielded at least 3 million CDR3-containing paired-end reads. First-strand cDNA synthesis was performed from all RNA using the Mint cDNA synthesis kit, with priming by a TRBC-specific oligonucleotide. Following uracil-DNA glycosylase treatment, a first 18-cycle PCR with universal primers M1SS and BC2_uni_R was performed on all cDNA. The published analysis was carried out like this. Normalization of each sample was performed by random selection of 1 million high-quality reads, each carrying a distinct molecular identifier. Reads sharing molecular identifiers were discarded rather than binned into consensus sequences. MiTCR, set to a Q25 quality threshold and the strictest error-elimination algorithm, was used for CDR3 identification, clonotype clustering and error correction. A nonparametric unseen species model with Euler transformation was used to estimate lower-bound total TCR beta diversity. Starting from the raw public reads, TCRdb applied fastp trimming at Q25, assembled clones with MiXCR and retained in-frame beta chains. Rows are unified per CDR3 protein, each entry keeping the most common DNA and genes. These V and J calls originate from TCRdb's pipeline instead of the authors' own analysis. This sample comprises approximately 1.5 million distinct CDR3 sequences, 42% of them detected only once. In total, the top ten clones hold around 4% of the sample.

This entry belongs to a study of blood T cells in healthy people across ages (dated by TCRdb to the mid-2010s). Regarding the research as a whole: In model experiments, template switching captured about one uniquely barcoded TCR beta cDNA molecule for every two T cells. Age-related changes in TCR beta repertoire diversity were measured in the study by deep sequencing normalized with unique cDNA molecular identifiers. Four age groups were formed from the donors: young (average 16 years), middle-aged (just under 40), aged (about 68) and long-lived (about 75). To avoid experimental bias, donors of different ages were spread randomly across the sequencing lanes. Using the same blood draw, the study looked at two additional independent replicas of 1 million unique cDNA reads for two donors, one aged 18 to 30 and the other aged 80 or older.

Taken from the germline V gene, the CDR1 and CDR2 loops are MNHEY and SVGAGI. Including the terminal cysteine and phenylalanine, the CDR3 comprises 13 residues. The only DNA kept is the CDR3, 39 bases in frame from the first base. Broader findings and caveats from the paper: The long-lived group showed more naive CD4+ T cells, fewer expanded clones and increased TCR diversity than the aged group, suggesting age selection. Observed TCR beta diversity correlated strongly with the percentage of naive T cells measured by flow cytometry. Estimates of total diversity based on one million sequenced T cells were regarded as lower bounds and as underestimates. Because the CMV infection status of the donors was unknown, age-related changes in expanded clonotypes may potentially have been confounded. Conclusive comparison of naive and antigen-experienced compartments was prevented by the profiling of bulk unsorted PBMCs. As age increased, observed TCR beta diversity per million T cells dropped in a roughly linear way, and a significant reduction was already evident by age about 40.

Donors were 35 to 40 systemically healthy Caucasian individuals from Russia aged roughly 6 to 95 years. Around 9.8 milliliters of peripheral blood were collected from each donor into EDTA-treated Vacutainer tubes. Ficoll-Paque density-gradient centrifugation was used to isolate PBMCs, with at least 6.5 million per sample. Trizol reagent was used to extract total RNA from the PBMCs, yielding at least 5 micrograms per sample. For every donor, an aliquot of PBMCs went through flow cytometry to measure the percentages of naive CD45RAhigh/CD27high T cells. The chain joins TRBV6-5 to TRBJ2-5; a confident D gene designation cannot be given. The sequenced sample consisted of blood. This clonotype originated in a woman aged 18 to 35 in good health. The CDR3 region has the sequence CASSDSDGETQYF. The DNA sequence is as follows: TGTGCCAGCAGTGACTCTGACGGAGAGACCCAGTACTTC.